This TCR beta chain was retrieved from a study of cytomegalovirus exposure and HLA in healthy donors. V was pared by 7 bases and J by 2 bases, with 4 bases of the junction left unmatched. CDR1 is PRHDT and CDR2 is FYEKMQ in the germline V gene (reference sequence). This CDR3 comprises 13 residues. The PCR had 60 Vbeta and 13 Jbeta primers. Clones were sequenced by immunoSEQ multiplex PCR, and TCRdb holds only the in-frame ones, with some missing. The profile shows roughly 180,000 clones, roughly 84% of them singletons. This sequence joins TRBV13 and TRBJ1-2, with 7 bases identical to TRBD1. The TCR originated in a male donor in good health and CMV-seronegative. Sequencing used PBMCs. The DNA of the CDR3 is TGTGCCAGCACCGGGACAGCCAACTATGGCTACACCTTC. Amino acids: CASTGTANYGYTF. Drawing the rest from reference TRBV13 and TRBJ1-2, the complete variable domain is AAGVIQSPRHLIKEKRETATLKCYPIPRHDTVYWYQQGPGQDPQFLISFYEKMQSDKGSIPDRFSAQQFSDYHSELNMSSLELGDSALYFCASTGTANYGYTFGSGTRLTVV.